The 25 T cell receptor beta chains presented below share a single source sample, sequenced in a study of OX40 agonist ivuxolimab in advanced cancers. TCRdb's copy holds only in-frame clones and misses some; the assay was immunoSEQ multiplex PCR. The sample holds around 25,000 clones; 83% are singletons and the top ten take 12%. The sample here was CD4+ or CD8+ T cells sorted from blood, taken in a trial of the OX40 agonist ivuxolimab. Source of these receptors: an adult with an advanced solid tumor such as melanoma, head and neck, liver or kidney cancer.

A note on this clone: The sample carries other DNA sequences with the same CDR3. The chain employs TRBV7-9 and TRBJ1-2, with a weak D call TRBD1 (5 bases). The V end lost 3 bases, the J end lost 2 bases, and 7 bases lay between the germline ends. The CDR3 is 13 residues long. The germline V gene encodes CDR1 SEHNR and CDR2 FQNEAQ (reference sequence). CDR3 loop: CASSLGVNYGYTF. The CDR3 DNA sequence: TGTGCCAGCAGCTTGGGGGTAAACTATGGCTACACCTTC.

This chain links TRBV12-5 with TRBJ2-7, with D unresolved. The CDR3 consists of 13 residues. Germline V gives CDR1 LGHNT, CDR2 FRNRAP. The V end lost 1 base, the J end lost 5 bases, and 9 bases lay between the germline ends. The CDR3 nucleotides are TGTGCTAGTGGTTTGGAAGGGATCCACGAGCAGTACTTC. This translates into CASGLEGIHEQYF.

The gene calls are TRBV15 and TRBJ2-7; D possibly corresponds to TRBD2 (5 bases). Germline assignment: CDR1 LNHNV and CDR2 YYDKDF (reference sequence). The V end was cut by 0 bases, the J end by 0 bases, with 15 bases between. CDR3 length: 17 amino acids. CDR3 in amino acids: CATSRDSEGSSSYEQYF. For the CDR3, the DNA is TGTGCCACCAGCAGAGATAGCGAAGGCTCTAGCTCCTACGAGCAGTACTTC.

The chain recombines TRBV5-4 with TRBJ2-7; TRBD2 is a possible D gene (6 bases). Deletions cut 6 bases from V and 0 bases from J, with 16 bases between. The CDR3 length is 15 residues. Per germline, CDR1 SGHNT and CDR2 YYREEE (reference sequence). Written as DNA, the CDR3 is TGTGCCAGCACCTCGCGGGACGTCTCCTCCTACGAGCAGTACTTC. Translated: CASTSRDVSSYEQYF.

The chain has TRBV4-1 and TRBJ2-7; TRBD1 agrees at 7 bases. The CDR3 length is 19 residues. The V gene's germline CDR1 is MGHRA and CDR2 YSYEKL. V was clipped by 0 bases and J by 2 bases; unmatched bases: 16. CDR3 DNA: TGCGCCAGCAGCCAAGATTATTTGGGGACACAGGGGCCGGCCTACGAGCAGTACTTC. It encodes CASSQDYLGTQGPAYEQYF.

This sequence joins TRBV6-5 and TRBJ2-3; D is possibly TRBD1 or TRBD2 (5 bases each). V was clipped by 5 bases and J by 6 bases, with 15 bases between them. There are 14 residues in the CDR3. In germline, CDR1 is MNHEY, CDR2 SVGAGI. The CDR3: CASSHGREGDTQYF. The CDR3 nucleotides are TGTGCCAGCAGTCACGGACGCGAGGGGGATACGCAGTATTTT.

Only one count was recorded for this clone. This sequence joins TRBV19 and TRBJ2-7, with D possibly TRBD2 on 5 matching bases. This CDR3 spans 15 amino acids. V gave up 6 bases and J gave up 2 bases, with 17 bases separating them. Germline CDR1 is LNHDA and CDR2 is SQIVND (reference sequence). The CDR3 sequence is CASREAPARAYEQYF. The CDR3 nucleotides read TGTGCCAGTAGGGAGGCCCCCGCGAGGGCCTACGAGCAGTACTTC.

The DNA for the CDR3 is TGTGCCAGCAGTTACTCTGACACCTATGGCTACACCTTC. Amino acid sequence: CASSYSDTYGYTF. The chain carries TRBV6-5 and TRBJ1-2; D not resolved. From germline, CDR1 is MNHEY and CDR2 SVGAGI. This CDR3 has 13 residues. Trimming removed 0 bases at V and 4 bases at J, with 6 bases between.

J is TRBJ2-7 and V is TRBV30, with D hard to call. Deletions cut 1 base from V and 3 bases from J, with 13 bases between. The germline V gene has CDR1 GTSNPN and CDR2 SVGIG (reference sequence). The CDR3 runs to 14 residues. The CDR3 nucleotides read TGTGCCTGGAGTGCCGGCGGCCCGGGCTACGAGCAGTACTTC. Translation: CAWSAGGPGYEQYF. Complete variable domain (other parts from reference TRBV30 and TRBJ2-7): SQTIHQWPATLVQPVGSPLSLECTVEGTSNPNLYWYRQAAGRGLQLLFYSVGIGQISSEVPQNLSASRPQDRQFILSSKKLLLSDSGFYLCAWSAGGPGYEQYFGPGTRLTVT.

The chain uses TRBV12-5 and TRBJ2-3; 11 bases match TRBD2. The CDR3 is 19 amino acids. The V gene end was trimmed by 2 bases and the J gene end by 0 bases; junction bases not matched to a gene: 10. Germline V gives CDR1 LGHNT, CDR2 FRNRAP. The CDR3 region is CASGLPERTSGHSTDTQYF. The CDR3 nucleotides read TGTGCTAGTGGTTTGCCGGAAAGGACTAGCGGGCATAGCACAGATACGCAGTATTTT.

This chain uses TRBV2 with TRBJ1-2; D is ambiguous. There are 17 residues in the CDR3. V was cut by 3 bases and J by 2 bases, with 19 bases left in between. The germline gives CDR1 SNHLY, CDR2 FYNNEI. CDR3: CASSEFPGYQINYGYTF. The CDR3 bases are TGTGCCAGCAGTGAGTTTCCGGGTTACCAAATCAACTATGGCTACACCTTC.

This rearrangement joins TRBV7-2 to TRBJ2-5; no reliable D call. Germline-derived CDR1 and CDR2 are SGHTA and FQGNSA. With 1 base removed from V and 0 bases from J, the gap between germline ends came to 6 bases. The CDR3 runs to 14 residues. The CDR3 loop is CASSLVQDQETQYF. DNA of the CDR3: TGTGCCAGCAGCTTAGTGCAGGACCAAGAGACCCAGTACTTC.

V usage is TRBV5-1 and J usage is TRBJ2-7; 11 bases fit TRBD2. The CDR3 has 14 amino acids. The germline V gene encodes CDR1 SGHRS and CDR2 YFSETQ. With 4 bases clipped from V and 3 bases from J, the junction kept 3 bases outside the gene matches. The CDR3 bases are TGCGCCAGCAGCCAACTAGCGGGGGACTACGAGCAGTACTTC. Residues: CASSQLAGDYEQYF.

This sequence joins TRBV7-9 and TRBJ1-4; D might be TRBD1 (5 bases). V was shortened by 3 bases and J by 0 bases, with 11 bases between the two germline ends. Germline loops: CDR1 SEHNR, CDR2 FQNEAQ (reference sequence). The CDR3 loop spans 16 amino acids. The CDR3 nucleotides read TGTGCCAGCAGCTTGGTCACAGGTACAACTAATGAAAAACTGTTTTTT. Translated: CASSLVTGTTNEKLFF.

The gene calls are TRBV27 and TRBJ2-3, with 8 bases that match TRBD1. Trimming took 4 bases from V and 2 from J; bases not matched to a gene: 20. Per the germline V gene, CDR1 is MNHEY and CDR2 is SMNVEV (reference sequence). The CDR3 loop spans 20 amino acids. CDR3 sequence reads: CASSYIGPRPWDRSTDTQYF. As DNA, the CDR3 is TGTGCCAGCAGTTATATCGGGCCCCGACCGTGGGACAGGTCCACAGATACGCAGTATTTT.

This rearrangement joins TRBV6-1 to TRBJ1-5; D uncertain. V gave up 3 bases and J gave up 0 bases, with 6 bases separating them. This CDR3 comprises 14 residues. Germline lookup yields CDR1 MNHNS and CDR2 SASEGT. The CDR3 region is CASSDGHSNQPQHF. CDR3 bases: TGTGCCAGCAGTGACGGGCATAGCAATCAGCCCCAGCATTTT.

This CDR3 is CASRTGTGHTEAFF. DNA of the CDR3: TGTGCCAGCAGAACCGGGACAGGCCACACTGAAGCTTTCTTT. This chain links TRBV5-5 with TRBJ1-1; 8 bases match TRBD1. Germline assignment: CDR1 SGHKS and CDR2 YYEKEE (reference sequence). The junction had 6 bases not matched to a gene; V was cut back by 5 bases and J by 3 bases. The CDR3 covers 14 residues.

The chain combines TRBV25-1 with TRBJ1-1; 7 nucleotides match TRBD1. Germline CDR1 is MGHDK and CDR2 is SYGVNS. The V segment lost 6 bases and the J segment 1 base; nucleotides outside the gene matches: 5. CDR3 length: 14 amino acids. CDR3 protein: CASSPDRANTEAFF. DNA of the CDR3: TGTGCCAGCAGCCCCGACAGGGCGAACACTGAAGCTTTCTTT. Full variable domain (remainder filled in from reference TRBV25-1 and TRBJ1-1): EADIYQTPRYLVIGTGKKITLECSQTMGHDKMYWYQQDPGMELHLIHYSYGVNSTEKGDLSSESTVSRIRTEHFPLTLESARPSHTSQYLCASSPDRANTEAFFGQGTRLTVV.

In the case of this clone: Germline and junction disagree at one end, which may indicate a read error. The chain joins TRBV7-9 to TRBJ2-7; no reliable D call. Per the germline V gene, CDR1 is SEHNR and CDR2 is FQNEAQ (reference sequence). CDR3 length equals 13 residues. The CDR3 protein is CASSGPASSEQYF. Written as DNA, the CDR3 is TGTGCCAGCAGCGGTCCAGCGTCCTCCGAGCAGTACTTC.

The chain recombines TRBV6-5 with TRBJ2-1; 7 positions match TRBD1. CDR1 and CDR2 (germline): MNHEY, SVGAGI. Germline trimming cut 3 bases from V and 7 bases from J; bases unmatched to any gene: 6. The CDR3 consists of 14 residues. The CDR3 sequence: CASSYFTGDNEQFF. The CDR3 DNA reads as TGTGCCAGCAGTTATTTTACAGGGGATAATGAGCAGTTCTTC.

The chain links TRBV11-2 to TRBJ1-4; no reliable D call. Germline V CDR1 and CDR2: SGHAT, FQNNGV. The germline V and J ends were trimmed by 4 bases and 5 bases, with 5 bases remaining between them. The CDR3 has 12 residues. As DNA, the CDR3 is TGTGCCAGCAGCTCGCAAAATGAAAAACTGTTTTTT. This codes for CASSSQNEKLFF.

This chain uses TRBV5-5 with TRBJ1-2; TRBD1 agrees at 10 bases. The CDR3 sequence is 15 residues long. CDR1 SGHKS and CDR2 YYEKEE come from the germline V gene (reference sequence). The V and J ends lost 4 bases and 3 bases, in that order; junction bases with no gene match: 6. CDR3 loop: CASSPWDRGHYGYTF. The CDR3 DNA is TGTGCCAGCAGCCCTTGGGACAGGGGTCACTATGGCTACACCTTC.

This chain joins TRBV19 and TRBJ2-3; no definite D call. Looked up from germline, CDR1 is LNHDA and CDR2 is SQIVND (reference sequence). The CDR3 length is 12 residues. V was trimmed by 6 bases and J by 5 bases, leaving 9 bases between them. The CDR3 bases are TGTGCCAGTAGCCCTGGGGAAGATACGCAGTATTTT. Protein sequence: CASSPGEDTQYF.

This clone was seen a few times. V is TRBV12-2 and J is TRBJ2-2; the listed D gene, TRBD2, was not tested against the DNA. TRBV12-2 is a pseudogene locus. The CDR3 has 15 amino acids. In DNA form, the CDR3 reads TGTGCAAGTCGCTTCCCGTCTGGGAGCCCCGGGGAGCTGTTTTTT. Protein: CASRFPSGSPGELFF.

This chain links TRBV6-6 with TRBJ1-5; D is unclear. Germline V gene data show CDR1 as MNHNY and CDR2 as SVGAGI (reference sequence). Trimming shortened V by 7 bases and J by 0 bases, and 7 bases separated the two germline ends. The CDR3 loop spans 13 amino acids. The CDR3 DNA follows: TGTGCCAGCAAGGAATATAGCAATCAGCCCCAGCATTTT. Its translation is CASKEYSNQPQHF.